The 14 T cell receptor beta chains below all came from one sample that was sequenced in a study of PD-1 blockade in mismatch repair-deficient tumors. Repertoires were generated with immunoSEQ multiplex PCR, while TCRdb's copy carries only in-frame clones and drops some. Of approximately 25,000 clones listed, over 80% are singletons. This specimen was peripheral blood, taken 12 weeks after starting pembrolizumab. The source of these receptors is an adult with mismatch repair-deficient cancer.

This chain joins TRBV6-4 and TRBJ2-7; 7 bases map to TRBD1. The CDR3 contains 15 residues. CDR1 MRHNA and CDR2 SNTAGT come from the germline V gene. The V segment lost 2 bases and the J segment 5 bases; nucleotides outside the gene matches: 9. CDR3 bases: TGTGCCAGCAGTGACCCGAGACAGGGTAACGACGAGCAGTACTTC. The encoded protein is CASSDPRQGNDEQYF.

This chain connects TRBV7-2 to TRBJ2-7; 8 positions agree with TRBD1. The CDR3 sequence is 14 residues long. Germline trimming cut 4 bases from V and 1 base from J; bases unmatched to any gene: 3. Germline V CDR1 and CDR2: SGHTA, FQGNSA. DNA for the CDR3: TGTGCCAGCAGCTCGCGACAGGGGTCCTACGAGCAGTACTTC. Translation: CASSSRQGSYEQYF.

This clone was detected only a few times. The CDR3 protein is CASRSGIYEQYF. In DNA form, the CDR3 reads TGTGCCAGCAGGTCCGGGATCTACGAGCAGTACTTC. The rearrangement links TRBV7-2 to TRBJ2-7; TRBD2 might be the D (5 bases). CDR1 and CDR2 (germline): SGHTA, FQGNSA. V shed 6 bases and J shed 3 bases, with 9 bases lying between them. This CDR3 contains 12 residues.

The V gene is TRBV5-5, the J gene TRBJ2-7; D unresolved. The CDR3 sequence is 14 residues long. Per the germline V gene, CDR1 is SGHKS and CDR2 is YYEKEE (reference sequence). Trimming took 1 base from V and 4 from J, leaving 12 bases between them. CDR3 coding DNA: TGTGCCAGCAGCTTGATCGGCAGGCAATACGAGCAGTACTTC. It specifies CASSLIGRQYEQYF.

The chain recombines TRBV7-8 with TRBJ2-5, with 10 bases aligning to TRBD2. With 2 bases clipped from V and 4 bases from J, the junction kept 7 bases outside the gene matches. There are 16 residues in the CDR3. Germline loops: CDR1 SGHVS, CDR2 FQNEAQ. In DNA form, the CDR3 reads TGTGCCAGCAGCTTAAGGAAGCGGGAGGGCGGAGAGACCCAGTACTTC. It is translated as CASSLRKREGGETQYF.

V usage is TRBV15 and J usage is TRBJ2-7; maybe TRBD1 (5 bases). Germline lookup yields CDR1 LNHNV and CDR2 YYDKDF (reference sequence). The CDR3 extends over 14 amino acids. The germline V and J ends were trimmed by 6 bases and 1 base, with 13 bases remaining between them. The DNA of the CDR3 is TGTGCCACCAGTAAAACCAGGGCTTCCTACGAGCAGTACTTC. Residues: CATSKTRASYEQYF.

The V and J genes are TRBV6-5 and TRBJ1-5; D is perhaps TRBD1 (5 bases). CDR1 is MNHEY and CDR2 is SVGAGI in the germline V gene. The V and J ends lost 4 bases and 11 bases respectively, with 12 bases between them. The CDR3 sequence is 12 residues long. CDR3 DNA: TGTGCCAGCAGTTCGGGGGGGATGGCCCAGCATTTT. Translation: CASSSGGMAQHF.

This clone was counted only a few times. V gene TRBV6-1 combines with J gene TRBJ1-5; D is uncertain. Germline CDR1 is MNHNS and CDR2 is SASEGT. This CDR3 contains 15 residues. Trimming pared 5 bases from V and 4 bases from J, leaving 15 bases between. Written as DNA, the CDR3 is TGTGCCAGCAGTACCCGAGGAGAGGGAAATCAGCCCCAGCATTTT. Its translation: CASSTRGEGNQPQHF.

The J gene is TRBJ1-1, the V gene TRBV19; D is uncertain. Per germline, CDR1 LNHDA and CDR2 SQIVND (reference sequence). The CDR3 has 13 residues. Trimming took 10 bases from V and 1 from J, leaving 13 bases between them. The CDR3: CATSASGNTEAFF. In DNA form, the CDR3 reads TGTGCCACTTCAGCCTCAGGGAACACTGAAGCTTTCTTT.

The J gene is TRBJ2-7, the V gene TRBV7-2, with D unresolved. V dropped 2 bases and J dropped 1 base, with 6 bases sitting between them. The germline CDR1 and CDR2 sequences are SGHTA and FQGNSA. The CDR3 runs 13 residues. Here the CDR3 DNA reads TGTGCCAGCAGCTTAACGGATTCCTACGAGCAGTACTTC. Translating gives CASSLTDSYEQYF.

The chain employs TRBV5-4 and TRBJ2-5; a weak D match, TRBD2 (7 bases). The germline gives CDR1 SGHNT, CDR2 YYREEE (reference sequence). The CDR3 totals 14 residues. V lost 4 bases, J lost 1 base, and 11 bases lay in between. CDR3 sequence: CASSEGGSQETQYF. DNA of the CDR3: TGTGCCAGCAGCGAGGGGGGGTCCCAAGAGACCCAGTACTTC.

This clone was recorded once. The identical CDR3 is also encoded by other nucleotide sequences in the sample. CDR3 sequence reads: CSVYGTGGRETQYF. CDR3 nucleotides: TGCAGCGTTTACGGGACGGGGGGCAGGGAGACCCAGTACTTC. The chain joins TRBV29-1 to TRBJ2-5; D may be TRBD2 (7 bases). Germline V gene sequence: CDR1 SQVTM, CDR2 ANQGSEA. V was pared by 5 bases and J by 5 bases, with 18 bases between. The length of the CDR3 is 14 residues.

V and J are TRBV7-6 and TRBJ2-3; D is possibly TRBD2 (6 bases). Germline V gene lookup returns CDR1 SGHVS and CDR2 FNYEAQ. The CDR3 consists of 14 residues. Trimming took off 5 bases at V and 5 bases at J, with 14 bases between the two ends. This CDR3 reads CASSQRPGEDTQYF. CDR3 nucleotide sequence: TGTGCCAGCAGCCAAAGGCCGGGAGAAGATACGCAGTATTTT.

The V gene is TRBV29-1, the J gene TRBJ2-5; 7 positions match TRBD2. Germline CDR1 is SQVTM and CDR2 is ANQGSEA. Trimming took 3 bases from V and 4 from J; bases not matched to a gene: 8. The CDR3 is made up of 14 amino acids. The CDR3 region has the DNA TGCAGCGTTGATTCAGCGGGCGGGGGAGAGACCCAGTACTTC. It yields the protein CSVDSAGGGETQYF.